A single sample gave rise to the 5 T cell receptor beta chains below, sequenced in a study of chemoradiotherapy in HPV16-positive cancers. Sequenced by immunoSEQ multiplex PCR; TCRdb stores in-frame clones only, minus some. The data show 25,000 to 35,000 clones, with approximately 88% seen just once and 4.5% to 6% held by the top ten. The sequences come from blood, collected from a patient who underwent chemoradiotherapy. The receptor source for this set is a human donor with HPV-associated anogenital cancer.

The chain couples TRBV6-5 to TRBJ2-5; TRBD2 agrees at 7 bases. The germline V gene encodes CDR1 MNHEY and CDR2 SVGAGI. V was pared by 5 bases and J by 11 bases, with 14 bases of the junction left unmatched. This CDR3 is 14 amino acids long. CDR3 amino acids: CASSPPSPGGEQYF. CDR3 bases: TGTGCCAGCAGTCCCCCCTCCCCGGGGGGAGAGCAGTACTTC.

V usage is TRBV5-8 and J usage is TRBJ2-3; 8 bases fit TRBD2. The CDR3 contains 19 residues. The V gene's germline CDR1 is SGHTS and CDR2 YDEGEE. V lost 1 base and J lost 4; bases outside the gene matches: 17. In nucleotides, the CDR3 is TGTGCCAGCAGCTTGTGGGCCGGGACTAGGGGTCCCGCGTCAGATACGCAGTATTTT. Its protein product is CASSLWAGTRGPASDTQYF.

The chain has TRBV7-9 and TRBJ2-1; no clear D gene. The germline V gene encodes CDR1 SEHNR and CDR2 FQNEAQ (reference sequence). V gave up 5 bases and J gave up 6 bases, with 8 bases separating them. The CDR3 length is 12 residues. The CDR3 DNA is TGTGCCAGCAGCCGACCCCGCAATGAGCAGTTCTTC. This codes for CASSRPRNEQFF.

The chain links TRBV19 to TRBJ2-5; 13 nucleotides agree with TRBD2. Germline values: CDR1 LNHDA, CDR2 SQIVND (reference sequence). J gave up 4 bases and V 5 bases, and 4 bases lay outside the gene matches. This CDR3 comprises 15 residues. CDR3 region: CASSVGLAGAETQYF. CDR3 coding DNA: TGTGCCAGTAGTGTCGGACTAGCGGGAGCAGAGACCCAGTACTTC.

This sequence joins TRBV7-8 and TRBJ2-7; D remains ambiguous. The CDR3 extends over 15 amino acids. V was trimmed by 5 bases and J by 3 bases, leaving 17 bases between them. The germline V gene has CDR1 SGHVS and CDR2 FQNEAQ. CDR3 in DNA: TGTGCCAGCAGCCGCGGACCCGATCCGGGCTACGAGCAGTACTTC. Residues: CASSRGPDPGYEQYF.